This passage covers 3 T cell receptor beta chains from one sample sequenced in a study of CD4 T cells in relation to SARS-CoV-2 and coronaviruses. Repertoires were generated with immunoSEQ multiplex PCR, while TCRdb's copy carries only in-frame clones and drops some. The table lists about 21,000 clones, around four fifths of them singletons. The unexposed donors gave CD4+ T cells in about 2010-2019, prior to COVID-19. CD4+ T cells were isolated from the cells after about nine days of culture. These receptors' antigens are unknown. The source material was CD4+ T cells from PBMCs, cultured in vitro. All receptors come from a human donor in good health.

The CDR3 sequence: CASSIGQGHSYEQYF. CDR3 in DNA: TGTGCCAGTAGTATCGGACAGGGCCACTCCTACGAGCAGTACTTC. The rearrangement joins TRBV19 to TRBJ2-7; 8 positions agree with TRBD1. CDR1 LNHDA and CDR2 SQIVND come from the germline V gene (reference sequence). CDR3 length: 15 residues. V lost 3 bases, J lost 0 bases, and 4 bases stayed unmatched.

The CDR3 here is CSVEDRVRGPYNEQFF. CDR3 sequence (DNA): TGCAGCGTTGAAGATAGGGTCCGAGGCCCATACAATGAGCAGTTCTTC. The rearrangement links TRBV29-1 to TRBJ2-1; no clear D gene. Germline CDR1 is SQVTM and CDR2 is ANQGSEA. The V and J ends lost 0 bases and 4 bases respectively, with 16 bases between them. The length of the CDR3 is 16 residues.

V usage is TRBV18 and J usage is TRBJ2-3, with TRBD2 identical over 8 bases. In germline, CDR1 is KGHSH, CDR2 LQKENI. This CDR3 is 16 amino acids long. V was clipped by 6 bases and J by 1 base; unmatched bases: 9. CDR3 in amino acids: CASSQVPGGGTDTQYF. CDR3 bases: TGTGCCAGCTCCCAGGTCCCGGGAGGGGGCACAGATACGCAGTATTTT.